These 18 T cell receptor beta chains were sequenced from one sample in a study of T cells after yellow fever vaccination. In TCRdb, the 5' RACE reads were re-called with MiXCR into one record per CDR3 protein. The sample has some 500,000 distinct CDR3 sequences; approximately 13% are singletons. The material was PBMCs, obtained on the day of the yellow fever booster vaccination. These receptors were collected from a man under 40 who received the YFV17D yellow fever vaccine.

Only a few counts were recorded for this clonotype. The V call is TRBV10-3, the J call TRBJ1-5; D is possibly TRBD1 (6 bases). V gave up 7 bases and J gave up 5 bases, with 12 bases separating them. The germline V gene has CDR1 ENHRY and CDR2 SYGVKD. The CDR3 is 13 residues long. The CDR3 sequence is CAIKGGLDQPQHF. CDR3 nucleotide sequence: TGTGCCATCAAGGGGGGCTTAGATCAGCCCCAGCATTTT.

This clonotype was counted only a few times. The genes are TRBV2 and TRBJ2-5, with 9 bases aligning to TRBD2. Germline lookup yields CDR1 SNHLY and CDR2 FYNNEI. The trim removed 2 bases at V and 7 bases at J, leaving 8 bases unmatched. The CDR3 has 15 residues. CDR3 sequence reads: CASSELTSGPGTQYF. The CDR3, as DNA: TGTGCCAGCAGTGAACTGACTAGCGGACCCGGGACCCAGTACTTC.

The chain's CDR3 is CASSTGQTNTEAFF. Written as DNA, the CDR3 is TGTGCCAGCAGTACGGGACAAACGAACACTGAAGCTTTCTTT. This rearrangement joins TRBV27 to TRBJ1-1; possible D gene TRBD1, 6 bases. V lost 5 bases and J lost 1, with 11 bases in between. This CDR3 is 14 amino acids long. Germline V CDR1 and CDR2: MNHEY, SMNVEV (reference sequence).

The V gene is TRBV30, the J gene TRBJ2-1; no definite D call. The CDR3 spans 11 residues. The V and J ends lost 4 bases and 6 bases respectively, with 7 bases between them. Germline lookup yields CDR1 GTSNPN and CDR2 SVGIG (reference sequence). The CDR3 DNA follows: TGTGCCTGGAATCGCCTCAATGAGCAGTTCTTC. It specifies CAWNRLNEQFF.

The table lists this clonotype with a few counts. The genes are TRBV20-1 and TRBJ1-4; D remains ambiguous. V was pared by 6 bases and J by 10 bases, with 18 bases between. Germline CDR1 and CDR2: DFQATT and SNEGSKA (reference sequence). The length of the CDR3 is 13 residues. The CDR3 protein is CSASGAGRGKLFF. CDR3 in DNA: TGCAGTGCCTCAGGCGCTGGCCGGGGAAAACTGTTTTTT.

The chain is built from TRBV11-2 and TRBJ2-2; 7 bases fit TRBD2. Germline lookup yields CDR1 SGHAT and CDR2 FQNNGV. V was clipped by 1 base and J by 3 bases; unmatched bases: 14. The CDR3 sequence is 19 residues long. The CDR3: CASSLVLEGGKVYTGELFF. CDR3 sequence (DNA): TGTGCCAGCAGCTTAGTATTGGAGGGAGGGAAGGTGTACACCGGGGAGCTGTTTTTT.

This clonotype has only a few counts. This chain connects TRBV7-9 to TRBJ2-3, with unresolved D. The length of the CDR3 is 16 residues. Germline values: CDR1 SEHNR, CDR2 FQNEAQ (reference sequence). V lost 5 bases and J lost 2, with 17 bases in between. Written as DNA, the CDR3 is TGTGCCAGCAGCCCCTTACTCTCGAGGACCACAGATACGCAGTATTTT. Translating gives CASSPLLSRTTDTQYF.

The chain employs TRBV30 and TRBJ2-1, with D maybe TRBD1 (6 bases). The CDR3 is made up of 14 amino acids. V was cut by 4 bases and J by 2 bases, with 12 bases left in between. CDR1 is GTSNPN, CDR2 SVGIG, per germline (reference sequence). CDR3 amino acids: CAWMTDSTYNEQFF. Written as DNA, the CDR3 is TGTGCCTGGATGACGGACAGTACCTACAATGAGCAGTTCTTC.

Points on this clonotype: A junction end diverges from the germline sequence, so it may reflect a read error. The rearrangement joins TRBV5-5 to TRBJ2-1, with D perhaps TRBD2 (5 bases). The germline gives CDR1 SGHKS, CDR2 YYEKEE (reference sequence). The CDR3 has 13 residues. The DNA of the CDR3 is TGTGCCATCAGCTTCGGGCGGGTCAATGAGCAGTTCTTC. Protein product: CAISFGRVNEQFF.

This clonotype was detected only a few times. This sequence joins TRBV20-1 and TRBJ2-3; 9 bases are shared with TRBD1. CDR3 length equals 14 residues. V trimming: 6 bases; J trimming: 7 bases; junction bases outside the gene matches: 11. Per the germline V gene, CDR1 is DFQATT and CDR2 is SNEGSKA (reference sequence). The CDR3 loop reads CSAISGTGRNTQYF. CDR3 coding DNA: TGCAGTGCCATCTCCGGGACAGGGAGGAATACGCAGTATTTT.

This clonotype has just a few counts. The chain employs TRBV29-1 and TRBJ2-2; 10 bases align to TRBD1. Germline V CDR1 and CDR2: SQVTM, ANQGSEA. The V gene end was trimmed by 7 bases and the J gene end by 7 bases; junction bases not matched to a gene: 6. The CDR3 has 13 amino acids. The CDR3 nucleotides are TGCAGCGCATGGACAGGGGGATTCGGGGAGCTGTTTTTT. Translated: CSAWTGGFGELFF.

In its sample, this clonotype was seen a few times. CDR3 in DNA: TGCGCCAGCAGCACTGACAGTAACACCGGGGAGCTGTTTTTT. Its protein is CASSTDSNTGELFF. The chain recombines TRBV5-1 with TRBJ2-2, with D maybe TRBD1 (5 bases). The CDR3 is 14 amino acids. The germline V and J ends were trimmed by 4 bases and 2 bases, with 9 bases remaining between them. Looked up from germline, CDR1 is SGHRS and CDR2 is YFSETQ.

A few counts support this clonotype. The rearrangement joins TRBV15 to TRBJ2-5; 10 nucleotides match TRBD2. CDR3 size: 15 residues. Losses at the gene ends were 7 bases for V and 5 bases for J; bases not matched to a gene: 10. Germline CDR1 and CDR2: LNHNV and YYDKDF (reference sequence). Written as DNA, the CDR3 is TGTGCCACCACCCTCACCAGCGGGAGGGAGGAGACCCAGTACTTC. It codes for CATTLTSGREETQYF.

The CDR3 nucleotides are TGTGCCAGCAGCCACACAGGGGCTGGGGCCAACGTCCTGACTTTC. This sequence encodes CASSHTGAGANVLTF. The chain is built from TRBV11-2 and TRBJ2-6, with TRBD1 identical over 7 bases. Unmatched junction bases numbered 3, after V lost 5 bases and J lost 2 bases. The CDR3 runs to 15 residues. Per germline, CDR1 SGHAT and CDR2 FQNNGV.

This clonotype was seen a few times. The chain recombines TRBV25-1 with TRBJ2-7; a possible D gene is TRBD1 (6 bases). CDR3 length: 16 residues. In germline, CDR1 is MGHDK, CDR2 SYGVNS. V lost 4 bases and J 5 bases, leaving 21 bases between the germline ends. The CDR3 region is CASSAPWGKGVHEQYF. The CDR3 DNA reads as TGTGCCAGCAGTGCACCCTGGGGGAAGGGGGTCCACGAGCAGTACTTC.

The chain uses TRBV5-4 and TRBJ2-2, with 7 bases that match TRBD1. Germline CDR1 reads SGHNT; CDR2 reads YYREEE (reference sequence). V dropped 7 bases and J dropped 5; count of bases not matched to a gene: 11. CDR3 length: 15 amino acids. The CDR3 protein is CASWRQGHSTGELFF. The CDR3, as DNA: TGTGCCAGCTGGAGACAGGGACATAGTACCGGGGAGCTGTTTTTT.

This chain links TRBV3-1 with TRBJ2-7; no definite D call. The CDR3 runs to 15 residues. V gave up 3 bases and J gave up 2 bases, with 14 bases separating them. Germline CDR1 is LGHDT and CDR2 is YNNKEL (reference sequence). The CDR3 bases are TGTGCCAGCAGCCACGTGGCAGGCTCAACCTACGAGCAGTACTTC. Encoded protein: CASSHVAGSTYEQYF.

This CDR3 reads CASISLWGRDTEAFF. DNA of the CDR3: TGTGCCAGCATCTCTCTCTGGGGGCGCGACACTGAAGCTTTCTTT. The V gene is TRBV6-1, the J gene TRBJ1-1; tentative D call: TRBD1 (6 bases). This CDR3 is built from 15 residues. V was cut by 7 bases and J by 3 bases, with 18 bases left in between. Germline V gene lookup returns CDR1 MNHNS and CDR2 SASEGT.